Listed below are T cell receptor beta chains from one sample, sequenced in a study of T cell responses to AZD1222 COVID-19 vaccine. The repertoire was sequenced with immunoSEQ multiplex PCR; TCRdb's copy has only in-frame clones and lacks some. Here the sample spans over 100,000 clones, approximately 88% being singletons. Sequences were derived from peripheral blood, sampled on day 0 of MenACWY control vaccination. The source of these receptors is an adult in good health. The CDR3 runs from the conserved cysteine through the conserved F or W. Each record gives: J gene, clone size, D gene, V gene, CDR3 protein, CDR3 DNA. The D gene is left open where the match is weak. Expanded clones are given a class, and other clones once, few, many or no size at all.

TRBJ2-1 | . | TRBD2 | TRBV15 | CATSREQIQYGGAVDEQFF | TGTGCCACCAGCAGAGAACAGATCCAATACGGGGGGGCCGTGGATGAGCAGTTCTTC
TRBJ1-2 | . | . | TRBV19 | CASSIEQESYGYTF | TGTGCCAGTAGTATCGAACAGGAAAGCTATGGCTACACCTTC
TRBJ1-2 | few | . | TRBV4-2 | CASSQETRGRYGYTF | TGTGCCAGCAGCCAAGAGACTCGGGGTCGCTATGGCTACACCTTC
TRBJ2-7 | . | . | TRBV7-2 | CASSLVRSREQYF | TGTGCCAGCAGCTTAGTGCGGTCTCGGGAGCAGTACTTC
TRBJ2-5 | once | TRBD1 | TRBV4-1 | CASSRDGTGGLETQYF | TGCGCCAGCAGCCGGGATGGGACAGGGGGCCTGGAGACCCAGTACTTC
TRBJ2-5 | . | . | TRBV28 | CASSPHPSGVLYQETQYF | TGTGCCAGCAGTCCACACCCTTCGGGGGTGCTGTACCAAGAGACCCAGTACTTC
TRBJ1-2 | . | TRBD1 | TRBV14 | CASSQVWDREAHYGYTF | TGTGCCAGCAGCCAAGTGTGGGACAGGGAAGCGCACTATGGCTACACCTTC
TRBJ2-7 | . | TRBD2 | TRBV7-2 | CASSPDSGGGREQYF | TGTGCCAGCAGCCCGGACTCCGGGGGGGGGAGGGAGCAGTACTTC
TRBJ1-2 | . | . | TRBV16 | CASSQSGGTDYGYTF | TGTGCCAGCAGCCAATCGGGCGGAACCGACTATGGCTACACCTTC
TRBJ2-2 | few | . | TRBV5-1 | CASSPGTQDTGELFF | TGCGCCAGCAGCCCAGGGACGCAGGACACCGGGGAGCTGTTTTTT
TRBJ1-5 | . | . | TRBV5-1 | CASSLTGNSNQPQHF | TGCGCCAGCAGCTTGACGGGGAATAGCAATCAGCCCCAGCATTTT
TRBJ2-4 | . | TRBD1 | TRBV7-9 | CASSLTGDRLAKNIQYF | TGTGCCAGCAGCTTAACCGGGGACAGGCTAGCCAAAAACATTCAGTACTTC
TRBJ2-1 | . | . | TRBV27 | CASSLGFGLSSYEQFF | TGTGCCAGCAGTTTAGGGTTTGGACTGTCTTCGTATGAGCAGTTCTTC
TRBJ2-1 | . | TRBD2 | TRBV12-5 | CASTLSGRAGEQFF | TGTGCTAGTACACTTAGCGGGAGGGCCGGGGAGCAGTTCTTC
TRBJ2-4 | . | . | TRBV3-1/TRBV3-2 | CASSQDRGGKNIQYF | TGTGCCAGCAGCCAAGATCGAGGGGGGAAAAACATTCAGTACTTC
TRBJ2-7 | . | . | TRBV5-1 | CASSLASADIGYEQYF | TGCGCCAGCAGCTTGGCCAGCGCGGATATCGGCTACGAGCAGTACTTC
TRBJ1-2 | . | . | TRBV5-6 | CASSLQEGYGYTF | TGTGCCAGCAGCTTACAGGAGGGCTATGGCTACACCTTC
TRBJ1-5 | . | . | TRBV5-6 | CASSLGSLWAGRNQPQHF | TGTGCCAGCAGCTTGGGTTCGTTGTGGGCAGGGCGAAATCAGCCCCAGCATTTT
TRBJ1-5 | once | TRBD1 | TRBV10-2 | CASSNLYRGLSNQPQHF | TGCGCCAGTAGTAACCTTTACAGGGGCCTTAGCAATCAGCCCCAGCATTTT
TRBJ1-1 | . | . | TRBV30 | CAWKGLSGTEAFF | TGTGCCTGGAAGGGACTTTCTGGAACTGAAGCTTTCTTT
TRBJ2-2 | . | . | TRBV6-1 | CASSDGMNTGELFF | TGTGCCAGCAGTGACGGGATGAACACCGGGGAGCTGTTTTTT
TRBJ2-3 | . | . | TRBV25-1 | CASEPPVPDTQYF | TGTGCCAGCGAACCCCCCGTCCCAGATACGCAGTATTTT
TRBJ2-7 | . | . | TRBV7-9 | CASSLEVYEQYF | TGTGCCAGCAGCTTAGAGGTCTACGAGCAGTACTTC
TRBJ1-3 | . | . | TRBV6-6 | CASKTGGAVSGNTIYF | TGTGCCAGCAAAACAGGAGGGGCTGTTTCTGGAAACACCATATATTTT
TRBJ1-2 | few | . | TRBV9 | CASSGTGGNYGYTF | TGTGCCAGCAGCGGGACGGGGGGTAACTATGGCTACACCTTC
TRBJ2-7 | . | . | TRBV7-9 | CASSSTGYEQYF | TGTGCCAGCAGCTCGACAGGCTACGAGCAGTACTTC
TRBJ1-5 | . | . | TRBV5-1 | CASSFQGNQPQHF | TGCGCCAGCAGCTTCCAGGGAAATCAGCCCCAGCATTTT